One and the same sample provided the 25 T cell receptor beta chains below, sequenced in a study of T cell changes during pregnancy in multiple sclerosis. TCRdb's copy holds only in-frame clones and misses some; the assay was immunoSEQ multiplex PCR. This repertoire shows 26,000 or so clones, around 90% found once; its top ten account for 6.2%. The sample consisted of CD8+ T cells from peripheral blood mononuclear cells, taken before pregnancy. The receptors were gathered from a female donor with multiple sclerosis, enrolled in a pregnancy study.

The chain uses TRBV5-6 and TRBJ2-1; 7 bases align to TRBD1. J lost 0 bases, V lost 1 base, and 4 bases had no gene match. Per germline, CDR1 SGHDT and CDR2 YYEEEE. The length of the CDR3 is 16 residues. The CDR3 DNA follows: TGTGCCAGCAGCTTGCGGGACAGCTACTCCTACAATGAGCAGTTCTTC. It encodes CASSLRDSYSYNEQFF.

The chain joins TRBV4-3 to TRBJ2-1; weak D call: TRBD2 (5 bases). Trimming shortened V by 0 bases and J by 0 bases, and 9 bases separated the two germline ends. The CDR3 contains 16 residues. Germline CDR1 reads LGHNA; CDR2 reads YSLEER. CDR3 nucleotides: TGCGCCAGCAGCCAAGATCTAACTAGCTCCTACAATGAGCAGTTCTTC. Protein product: CASSQDLTSSYNEQFF.

DNA of the CDR3: TGTGCCAGCAGTCTACTAGCGGGAGAGTCCAATGAGCAGTTCTTC. Protein: CASSLLAGESNEQFF. The rearrangement joins TRBV6-6 to TRBJ2-1; TRBD2 matches 11 bases. Germline V gene sequence: CDR1 MNHNY, CDR2 SVGAGI (reference sequence). This CDR3 has 15 amino acids. The V gene end was trimmed by 5 bases and the J gene end by 6 bases; junction bases not matched to a gene: 6.

This clone was picked up a small number of times. This rearrangement joins TRBV4-3 to TRBJ1-1, with D possibly being TRBD1 (6 bases). V shed 4 bases and J shed 0 bases, with 9 bases lying between them. Germline V gives CDR1 LGHNA, CDR2 YSLEER. The length of the CDR3 is 14 residues. CDR3 amino acids: CASSLGTMNTEAFF. In DNA form, the CDR3 reads TGCGCCAGCAGCCTCGGGACAATGAACACTGAAGCTTTCTTT.

The J gene is TRBJ2-7, the V gene TRBV11-2; D unresolved. Germline loops: CDR1 SGHAT, CDR2 FQNNGV. The V gene lost 5 bases and the J gene lost 0 bases, with 8 bases spanning the gap. CDR3 size: 13 residues. Here the CDR3 reads CASSVRVSYEQYF. The CDR3 coding sequence is TGTGCCAGCAGCGTACGGGTCTCCTACGAGCAGTACTTC.

V is TRBV4-2 and J is TRBJ2-7, with D possibly matching TRBD1 (6 bases). The germline CDR1 and CDR2 sequences are LGHNA and YNFKEQ. V gave up 1 base and J gave up 3 bases, with 10 bases separating them. The CDR3 totals 14 residues. CDR3 residues: CASSQADRFYEQYF. The CDR3 DNA reads as TGTGCCAGCAGCCAAGCCGACAGGTTCTACGAGCAGTACTTC.

The CDR3 DNA reads as TGCGCCAGCAGCCAAGATTTAGGGGGTCACCGGACCGGGGAGCTGTTTTTT. Its protein product is CASSQDLGGHRTGELFF. The J gene is TRBJ2-2, the V gene TRBV4-3; weak D call: TRBD1 (6 bases). CDR3 length: 17 residues. Looked up from germline, CDR1 is LGHNA and CDR2 is YSLEER. The V end was cut by 0 bases, the J end by 5 bases, with 16 bases between.

This chain uses TRBV7-9 with TRBJ1-4; 12 bases map to TRBD1. The CDR3 runs 17 residues. Germline CDR1 SEHNR, CDR2 FQNEAQ (reference sequence). J was trimmed by 4 bases and V by 5 bases; bases with no gene match: 8. CDR3 amino acids: CASSPSGTGGVNEKLFF. The CDR3 DNA sequence: TGTGCCAGCAGCCCCTCCGGGACAGGGGGCGTTAATGAAAAACTGTTTTTT.

V gene TRBV9 combines with J gene TRBJ2-2; TRBD2 aligns across 9 bases. Unmatched junction bases numbered 4, after V lost 0 bases and J lost 1 base. Germline values: CDR1 SGDLS, CDR2 YYNGEE. This CDR3 comprises 17 residues. The CDR3 region has the DNA TGTGCCAGCAGCGTAGGTCGACTAGCGGTGAACACCGGGGAGCTGTTTTTT. This encodes CASSVGRLAVNTGELFF. Complete variable domain (other parts from reference TRBV9 and TRBJ2-2): DSGVTQTPKHLITATGQRVTLRCSPRSGDLSVYWYQQSLDQGLQFLIQYYNGEERAKGNILERFSAQQFPDLHSELNLSSLELGDSALYFCASSVGRLAVNTGELFFGEGSRLTVL.

The chain employs TRBV4-2 and TRBJ2-2; TRBD2 is a possible D gene (6 bases). Germline V CDR1 and CDR2: LGHNA, YNFKEQ. V was cut by 8 bases and J by 3 bases, with 7 bases left in between. The CDR3 runs to 12 residues. DNA for the CDR3: TGTGCCAGCCCGGGGGACACCGGGGAGCTGTTTTTT. Translation: CASPGDTGELFF.

The CDR3 protein is CASSTVSYNEQFF. The CDR3 DNA is TGTGCCAGTAGTACTGTCTCCTACAATGAGCAGTTCTTC. The genes are TRBV19 and TRBJ2-1; D gene unclear. This CDR3 contains 13 residues. V gave up 4 bases and J gave up 0 bases, with 4 bases separating them. The germline V gene encodes CDR1 LNHDA and CDR2 SQIVND (reference sequence).

The J gene is TRBJ2-1, the V gene TRBV19; 8 bases match TRBD2. Germline CDR1 LNHDA, CDR2 SQIVND (reference sequence). The CDR3 is 17 residues long. V shed 3 bases and J 3 bases; nucleotides not matched to a gene: 10. This CDR3 is CASSIRGAGANYNEQFF. The CDR3 DNA reads as TGTGCCAGTAGTATTCGTGGAGCGGGGGCAAACTACAATGAGCAGTTCTTC.

This chain uses TRBV27 with TRBJ1-2; D not certain. The length of the CDR3 is 13 residues. Trimming took 0 bases from V and 2 from J, leaving 4 bases between them. Germline-derived CDR1 and CDR2 are MNHEY and SMNVEV (reference sequence). CDR3 nucleotide sequence: TGTGCCAGCAGTTTATCCGGGAACTATGGCTACACCTTC. It is translated as CASSLSGNYGYTF.

The CDR3 loop reads CSVDNAGDITTTIYNEQFF. The CDR3 nucleotides are TGCAGCGTAGATAACGCGGGAGACATTACAACGACCATCTACAATGAGCAGTTCTTC. V usage is TRBV29-1 and J usage is TRBJ2-1, with TRBD2 matching 7 bases. The CDR3 covers 19 residues. Germline V CDR1 and CDR2: SQVTM, ANQGSEA. The junction had 23 bases not matched to a gene; V was cut back by 6 bases and J by 3 bases.

As to this clone: Within the sample, other DNA sequences also encode this same CDR3. The chain links TRBV27 to TRBJ1-5, with TRBD1 as a possible D gene (6 bases). The CDR3 spans 12 residues. V lost 5 bases, J lost 6 bases, and 8 bases lay in between. Looked up from germline, CDR1 is MNHEY and CDR2 is SMNVEV (reference sequence). The CDR3 DNA follows: TGTGCCAGCAGTCCCAGGGGTCAGCCCCAGCATTTT. Its protein is CASSPRGQPQHF.

The CDR3 nucleotides are TGTGCCAGCAGCTTGCCAGGGGTTCCCGAGACCCAGTACTTC. It codes for CASSLPGVPETQYF. The chain couples TRBV7-9 to TRBJ2-5; D may be TRBD1 (6 bases). From germline, CDR1 is SEHNR and CDR2 FQNEAQ (reference sequence). V shed 3 bases and J shed 5 bases, with 13 bases lying between them. This CDR3 is built from 14 residues. The full variable domain, its missing parts supplied by reference TRBV7-9 and TRBJ2-5, is DTGVSQNPRHKITKRGQNVTFRCDPISEHNRLYWYRQTLGQGPEFLTYFQNEAQLEKSRLLSDRFSAERPKGSFSTLEIQRTEQGDSAMYLCASSLPGVPETQYFGPGTRLLVL.

The rearrangement joins TRBV7-8 to TRBJ1-2; TRBD1 matches 11 bases. Germline trimming cut 1 base from V and 2 bases from J; bases unmatched to any gene: 9. The CDR3 spans 18 residues. The germline CDR1 and CDR2 sequences are SGHVS and FQNEAQ. The CDR3 DNA reads as TGTGCCAGCAGCTTAGGAGGCGGGACAGGGGGACGGAACTATGGCTACACCTTC. Its translation is CASSLGGGTGGRNYGYTF.

In regard to this clone: This could be a read error, since a much larger clone is one nucleotide away. Within the sample, other DNA sequences also encode this same CDR3. V gene TRBV6-4 combines with J gene TRBJ2-6; D gene ambiguous. Germline-derived CDR1 and CDR2 are MRHNA and SNTAGT. The CDR3 runs to 15 residues. The CDR3 nucleotides read TGTGCCAGTAGTGACGGCAAATCTGGGGCCAACGTCCTGACTTTC. Translating gives CASSDGKSGANVLTF.

The chain recombines TRBV4-2 with TRBJ2-7; 7 nucleotides agree with TRBD1. Per germline, CDR1 LGHNA and CDR2 YNFKEQ. The CDR3 runs 14 residues. Germline trimming cut 0 bases from V and 3 bases from J; bases unmatched to any gene: 2. Here the CDR3 DNA reads TGTGCCAGCAGCCAAGACAGGGGGTTCTACGAGCAGTACTTC. As protein: CASSQDRGFYEQYF.

The chain joins TRBV2 to TRBJ2-1; 10 bases agree with TRBD2. This CDR3 region has 14 residues. The V and J ends lost 7 bases and 6 bases, in that order; junction bases with no gene match: 6. Germline V gene sequence: CDR1 SNHLY, CDR2 FYNNEI. In DNA, the CDR3 is TGTGCCAGCAATCTAGCGGGAGCTGGCAATGAGCAGTTCTTC. The encoded protein is CASNLAGAGNEQFF.

On this clone itself: A junction boundary mismatches the germline segment, possibly from a read error. CDR3 sequence: CATSRWATGTYGQYF. The DNA for the CDR3 is TGTGCCACCAGCAGGTGGGCGACAGGGACCTACGGGCAGTACTTC. The rearrangement joins TRBV15 to TRBJ2-7; 7 nucleotides line up with TRBD1. The germline gives CDR1 LNHNV, CDR2 YYDKDF (reference sequence). The CDR3 contains 15 residues. Based on the CDR3 plus reference TRBV15 and TRBJ2-7, the full variable domain is DAMVIQNPRYQVTQFGKPVTLSCSQTLNHNVMYWYQQKSSQAPKLLFHYYDKDFNNEADTPDNFQSRRPNTSFCFLDIRSPGLGDTAMYLCATSRWATGTYGQYFGPGTRLTVT.

This clone was seen a single time. This chain uses TRBV28 with TRBJ2-7; D is unclear. Germline loops: CDR1 MDHEN, CDR2 SYDVKM. Trimming cost V 3 bases and J 5 bases, with 11 bases left between them. This CDR3 spans 13 amino acids. The CDR3 region is CASSFSDSDEQYF. CDR3 nucleotides: TGTGCCAGCAGTTTCTCTGATTCAGACGAGCAGTACTTC.

The chain has TRBV6-1 and TRBJ2-2; 9 bases are a match to TRBD2. The CDR3 runs to 16 residues. V trimming: 1 base; J trimming: 5 bases; junction bases outside the gene matches: 5. Per the germline V gene, CDR1 is MNHNS and CDR2 is SASEGT. The CDR3 loop is CASSEVAGVGTGELFF. The CDR3, as DNA: TGTGCCAGCAGTGAAGTAGCGGGAGTAGGAACCGGGGAGCTGTTTTTT.

The V and J genes are TRBV13 and TRBJ1-4, with 7 bases matching TRBD1. J was trimmed by 6 bases and V by 6 bases; bases with no gene match: 10. Germline CDR1 reads PRHDT; CDR2 reads FYEKMQ (reference sequence). The CDR3 loop spans 15 amino acids. The CDR3 sequence: CASSLRTGRDEKLFF. CDR3 DNA: TGTGCCAGCAGTCTAAGGACAGGTCGGGATGAAAAACTGTTTTTT.

The chain couples TRBV5-4 to TRBJ2-2, with 7 positions matching TRBD1. CDR3 length: 16 amino acids. Per the germline V gene, CDR1 is SGHNT and CDR2 is YYREEE (reference sequence). V gave up 4 bases and J gave up 7 bases; unmatched junction bases: 13. The CDR3 sequence: CASSAVEGALVGELFF. In nucleotides, the CDR3 is TGTGCCAGCAGCGCGGTTGAGGGGGCGCTGGTCGGGGAGCTGTTTTTT.